The 17 T cell receptor beta chains listed next were all sequenced from one sample in a study of cytomegalovirus exposure and HLA in healthy donors. With 60 Vbeta and 13 Jbeta primers, the PCR was carried out. Profiled with immunoSEQ multiplex PCR; TCRdb holds only in-frame clones, not every one. In the table there are some 100,000 clones, approximately 81% of which are singletons. The sequenced material came from PBMCs. Receptor source: a female donor in good health and CMV-seropositive.

The chain carries TRBV30 and TRBJ1-1; D not resolved. The germline V and J ends were trimmed by 0 bases and 1 base, with 6 bases remaining between them. Germline V gene lookup returns CDR1 GTSNPN and CDR2 SVGIG (reference sequence). This CDR3 comprises 13 residues. In DNA, the CDR3 is TGTGCCTGGAGTGTTCGGGAGAACACTGAAGCTTTCTTT. It yields the protein CAWSVRENTEAFF.

The rearrangement uses TRBV6-5 and TRBJ2-2; D is perhaps TRBD1 (6 bases). Germline V gene data show CDR1 as MNHEY and CDR2 as SVGAGI. The CDR3 has 15 amino acids. The ends were cut back, 2 bases at V and 6 bases at J, with 13 bases in the middle. The CDR3 bases are TGTGCCAGCAGTTACGGGGGCTCGAGCCCCGGGGAGCTGTTTTTT. Its protein product is CASSYGGSSPGELFF.

V and J are TRBV6-6 and TRBJ1-5, with D possibly being TRBD1 (5 bases). V was pared by 5 bases and J by 4 bases, with 9 bases between. CDR3 length equals 13 residues. The germline V gene encodes CDR1 MNHNY and CDR2 SVGAGI (reference sequence). The CDR3: CASSPTENQPQHF. DNA for the CDR3: TGTGCCAGCAGTCCGACAGAGAATCAGCCCCAGCATTTT.

This chain connects TRBV5-1 to TRBJ2-1; tentatively, D is TRBD1 (6 bases). The ends were cut back, 4 bases at V and 4 bases at J, with 18 bases in the middle. Germline-derived CDR1 and CDR2 are SGHRS and YFSETQ. This CDR3 contains 16 residues. DNA of the CDR3: TGCGCCAGCAGCATTGCCCCCGGGACACAATACAATGAGCAGTTCTTC. The encoded protein is CASSIAPGTQYNEQFF.

J is TRBJ2-2 and V is TRBV25-1, with a weak D call TRBD1 (6 bases). This CDR3 is built from 15 residues. Trimming removed 2 bases from V and 3 bases from J, with 10 bases in between. Germline V gene data show CDR1 as MGHDK and CDR2 as SYGVNS. The CDR3 sequence: CASSEGTWDTGELFF. CDR3 in DNA: TGTGCCAGCAGTGAAGGGACATGGGACACCGGGGAGCTGTTTTTT.

The table lists this clone with a few counts. An end of the junction differs from the germline gene, which may be a read error. The chain uses TRBV7-9 and TRBJ1-5, with D possibly being TRBD1 (5 bases). Germline V gene data show CDR1 as SEHNR and CDR2 as FQNEAQ (reference sequence). The length of the CDR3 is 14 residues. The CDR3 region is CSSSFTGVNQPQHF. DNA for the CDR3: TGTTCCAGCAGCTTCACGGGGGTAAATCAGCCCCAGCATTTT.

V and J are TRBV11-2 and TRBJ2-3; 9 bases are shared with TRBD1. Germline CDR1 is SGHAT and CDR2 is FQNNGV. Losses at the gene ends were 5 bases for V and 4 bases for J; bases not matched to a gene: 7. The CDR3 is 15 amino acids. This CDR3 reads CASSGRGTGPDTQYF. The DNA for the CDR3 is TGTGCCAGCAGCGGACGAGGGACAGGGCCAGATACGCAGTATTTT.

The chain joins TRBV18 to TRBJ2-5; 7 bases are shared with TRBD2. Per the germline V gene, CDR1 is KGHSH and CDR2 is LQKENI. This CDR3 region has 16 residues. V lost 5 bases and J lost 2; bases outside the gene matches: 11. CDR3 sequence (DNA): TGTGCCAGCTCATCAACCCTTACGGGGGGACAAGAGACCCAGTACTTC. This translates into CASSSTLTGGQETQYF.

The genes are TRBV6-5 and TRBJ2-7, with 7 bases identical to TRBD1. The CDR3 is 12 amino acids. V dropped 6 bases and J dropped 3; count of bases not matched to a gene: 2. Germline CDR1 reads MNHEY; CDR2 reads SVGAGI. For the CDR3, the DNA is TGTGCCAGCAGCTACAGGGGCTACGAGCAGTACTTC. This sequence encodes CASSYRGYEQYF.

The table lists this clone with a count of one. The V gene is TRBV7-8, the J gene TRBJ2-5; TRBD2 is a possible D gene (7 bases). The DNA end favors TRBJ2-7, so the J call may be wrong. CDR1 and CDR2 (germline): SGHVS, FQNEAQ. This CDR3 comprises 14 residues. CDR3 protein: CASSLEGGNDEQYF. The CDR3 nucleotides read TGTGCCAGCAGCTTAGAGGGGGGGAATGACGAGCAGTACTTC.

The chain employs TRBV6-1 and TRBJ2-4, with D perhaps TRBD2 (5 bases). V was clipped by 6 bases and J by 2 bases, with 14 bases between them. The CDR3 has 15 residues. Germline CDR1 is MNHNS and CDR2 is SASEGT. CDR3 bases: TGTGCCAGCAGCCCCGACGGGATCCCCAAAAACATTCAGTACTTC. It codes for CASSPDGIPKNIQYF.

This clone was counted only a few times. The chain couples TRBV7-9 to TRBJ1-2; TRBD1 matches at 9 bases. V gave up 6 bases and J gave up 2 bases; unmatched junction bases: 19. Germline CDR1 reads SEHNR; CDR2 reads FQNEAQ (reference sequence). CDR3 length: 19 amino acids. The CDR3 nucleotides are TGTGCCAGCAGTCCGACAGGGGGGAAACTTATGAACCGGAACTATGGCTACACCTTC. Amino acid sequence: CASSPTGGKLMNRNYGYTF.

This chain connects TRBV30 to TRBJ1-1; unclear D gene. CDR3 size: 13 residues. V was pared by 4 bases and J by 4 bases, with 13 bases between. Germline CDR1 is GTSNPN and CDR2 is SVGIG (reference sequence). CDR3 bases: TGTGCCTGGACAAAACGGGGTGGCACTGAAGCTTTCTTT. Protein: CAWTKRGGTEAFF.

V and J are TRBV30 and TRBJ2-5; 7 bases fit TRBD2. J was trimmed by 2 bases and V by 3 bases; bases with no gene match: 6. This CDR3 region has 14 residues. The germline V gene has CDR1 GTSNPN and CDR2 SVGIG (reference sequence). Written as DNA, the CDR3 is TGTGCCTGGAGAAACTGGGGGGGACAAGAGACCCAGTACTTC. It specifies CAWRNWGGQETQYF.

The gene calls are TRBV5-1 and TRBJ2-7; 10 nucleotides align to TRBD2. Germline-derived CDR1 and CDR2 are SGHRS and YFSETQ. This CDR3 is built from 15 residues. Unmatched junction bases numbered 6, after V lost 4 bases and J lost 2 bases. CDR3 nucleotide sequence: TGCGCCAGCAGCGTTAGGACTAGCGGCACCTACGAGCAGTACTTC. Its protein is CASSVRTSGTYEQYF.

This clone came up a few times. The chain joins TRBV4-3 to TRBJ2-7; D is unclear. The CDR3 has 14 amino acids. CDR1 is LGHNA and CDR2 is YSLEER in the germline V gene. V lost 2 bases, J lost 6 bases, and 14 bases lay in between. CDR3 sequence (DNA): TGCGCCAGCAGCCAACTCCAAATATCGGGCGAGCAGTACTTC. Its protein product is CASSQLQISGEQYF.

This chain uses TRBV10-3 with TRBJ2-2; TRBD2 aligns across 7 bases. The CDR3 spans 14 residues. Germline V gene data show CDR1 as ENHRY and CDR2 as SYGVKD. J lost 7 bases, V lost 4 bases, and 6 bases had no gene match. CDR3 protein: CAISGRGVDGELFF. The CDR3 bases are TGTGCCATCAGTGGTCGGGGGGTCGACGGGGAGCTGTTTTTT.